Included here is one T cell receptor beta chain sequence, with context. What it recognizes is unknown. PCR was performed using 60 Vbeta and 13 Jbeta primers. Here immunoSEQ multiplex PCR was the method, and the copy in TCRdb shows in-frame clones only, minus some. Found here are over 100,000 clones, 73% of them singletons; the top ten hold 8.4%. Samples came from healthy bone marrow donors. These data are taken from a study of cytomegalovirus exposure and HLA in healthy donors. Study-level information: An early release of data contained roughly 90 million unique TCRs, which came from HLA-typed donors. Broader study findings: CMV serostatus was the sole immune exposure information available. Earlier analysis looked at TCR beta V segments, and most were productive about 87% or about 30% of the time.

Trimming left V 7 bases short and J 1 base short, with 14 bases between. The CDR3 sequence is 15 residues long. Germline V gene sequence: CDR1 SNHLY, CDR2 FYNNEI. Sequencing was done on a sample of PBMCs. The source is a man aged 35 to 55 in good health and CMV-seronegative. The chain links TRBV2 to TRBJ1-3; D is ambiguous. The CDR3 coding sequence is TGTGCCAGCAAAGTTCCCTTCCGGTCTGGAAACACCATATATTTT. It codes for CASKVPFRSGNTIYF.